This TCR beta chain was sequenced for a study of blood T cell repertoires in COVID-19. Across the study: Material from acute and convalescent COVID-19 was sourced from the United States, Italy and Spain. PBMCs, B-cell-depleted T cells, or T cells provided the cDNA or gDNA that made up the material.

Per germline, CDR1 SGHTA and CDR2 FQGNSA. V was clipped by 4 bases and J by 2 bases; unmatched bases: 7. This CDR3 contains 16 residues. Under the authors' procedure: Amplification with reference gene primers provided the estimates of nucleated cell counts. Libraries were prepared by immunoSEQ multiplex PCR; TCRdb keeps only in-frame clonotypes and omits some of them. The V and J calls and clone size were taken over from that table, and D and trimming were inferred from the DNA. The profile shows about 49,000 clones, around 65% of them singletons. Source material: peripheral blood. The rearrangement joins TRBV7-2 to TRBJ2-7; 11 nucleotides line up with TRBD2. The clonotype comes from a woman aged 70 to 79 with acute or convalescent COVID-19. The CDR3 DNA follows: TGTGCCAGCAGCTATCGGACTAGCGGGTACACCTACGAGCAGTACTTC. As protein: CASSYRTSGYTYEQYF.